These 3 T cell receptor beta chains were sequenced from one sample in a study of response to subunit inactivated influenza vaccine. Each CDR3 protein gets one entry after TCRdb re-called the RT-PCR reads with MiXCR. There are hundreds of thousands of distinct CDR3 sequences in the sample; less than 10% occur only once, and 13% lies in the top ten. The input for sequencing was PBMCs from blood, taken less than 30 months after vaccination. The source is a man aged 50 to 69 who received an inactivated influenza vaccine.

The CDR3 loop is CASSFELVRNEQFF. CDR3 in DNA: TGTGCCAGCAGCTTCGAACTAGTACGGAATGAGCAGTTCTTC. The chain combines TRBV5-5 with TRBJ2-1, with a possible D match to TRBD2 (5 bases). The CDR3 totals 14 residues. Germline loops: CDR1 SGHKS, CDR2 YYEKEE (reference sequence). V lost 2 bases to trimming and J lost 7 bases, with 13 bases between them.

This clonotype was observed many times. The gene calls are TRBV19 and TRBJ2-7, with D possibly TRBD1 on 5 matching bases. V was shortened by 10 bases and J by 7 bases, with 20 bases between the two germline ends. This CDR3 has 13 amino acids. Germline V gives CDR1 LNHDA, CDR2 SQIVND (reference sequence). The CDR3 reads CATKDTFDGEQYF. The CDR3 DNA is TGTGCCACCAAGGACACCTTCGATGGGGAGCAGTACTTC.

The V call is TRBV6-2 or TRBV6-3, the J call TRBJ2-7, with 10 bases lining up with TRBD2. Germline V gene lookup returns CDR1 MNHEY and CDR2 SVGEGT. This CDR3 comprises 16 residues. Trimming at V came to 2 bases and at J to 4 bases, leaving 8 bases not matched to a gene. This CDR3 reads CASSYQSGRVSYEQYF. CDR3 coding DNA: TGTGCCAGCAGTTACCAGAGCGGGAGGGTTTCTTACGAGCAGTACTTC.